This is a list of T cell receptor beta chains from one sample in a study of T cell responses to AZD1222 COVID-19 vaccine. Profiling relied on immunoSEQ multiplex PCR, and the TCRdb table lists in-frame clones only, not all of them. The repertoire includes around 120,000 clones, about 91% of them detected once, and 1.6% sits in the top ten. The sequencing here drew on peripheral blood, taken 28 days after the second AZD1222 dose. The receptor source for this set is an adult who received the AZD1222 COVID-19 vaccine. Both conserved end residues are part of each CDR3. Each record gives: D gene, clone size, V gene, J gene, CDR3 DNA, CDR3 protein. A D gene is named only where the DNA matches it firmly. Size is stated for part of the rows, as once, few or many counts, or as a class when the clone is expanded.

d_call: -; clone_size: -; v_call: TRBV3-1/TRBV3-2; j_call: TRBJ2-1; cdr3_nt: TGTGCCAGCAGCCAACCGGGACTGTCCGTCTACAATGAGCAGTTCTTC; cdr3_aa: CASSQPGLSVYNEQFF
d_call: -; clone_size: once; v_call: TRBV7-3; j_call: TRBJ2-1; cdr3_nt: TGTGCCAGCAGCCCTTTCCAGGTAGTAGAATACAATGAGCAGTTCTTC; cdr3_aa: CASSPFQVVEYNEQFF
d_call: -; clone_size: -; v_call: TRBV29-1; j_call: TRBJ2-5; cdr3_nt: TGCAGCGTTGACAGCCTGGAGGGCGAGACCCAGTACTTC; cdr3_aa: CSVDSLEGETQYF
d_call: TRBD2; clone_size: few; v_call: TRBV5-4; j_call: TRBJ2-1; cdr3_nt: TGTGCCAGCAGCTTGGGGGGACTAGCGGTTGAGCAGTTCTTC; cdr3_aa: CASSLGGLAVEQFF
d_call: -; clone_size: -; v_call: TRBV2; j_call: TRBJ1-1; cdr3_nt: TGTGCCAGCACCTTAGACACCAACACTGAAGCTTTCTTT; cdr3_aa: CASTLDTNTEAFF
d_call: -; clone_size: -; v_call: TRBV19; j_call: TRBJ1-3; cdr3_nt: TGTGCCAGTAGTATCGGACGGACCTCTGGAAACACCATATATTTT; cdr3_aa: CASSIGRTSGNTIYF
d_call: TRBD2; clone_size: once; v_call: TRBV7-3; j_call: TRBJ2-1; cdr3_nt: TGTGCCAGCAGCTCCCACGCTAGCGGGAGGGCCGGGGATGAGCAGTTCTTC; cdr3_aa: CASSSHASGRAGDEQFF
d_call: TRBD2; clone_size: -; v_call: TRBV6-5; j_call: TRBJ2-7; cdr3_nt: TGTGCCAGCAGTTTCCATCTAGCGGCCTCCTACGAGCAGTACTTC; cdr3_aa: CASSFHLAASYEQYF
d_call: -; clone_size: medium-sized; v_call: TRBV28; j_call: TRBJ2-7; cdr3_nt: TGTGCCAGATACGAGCAGTACTTC; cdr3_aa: CARYEQYF
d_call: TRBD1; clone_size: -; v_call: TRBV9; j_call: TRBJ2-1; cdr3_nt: TGTGCCAGCAGCGTCTCGACAGGGAGATACAATGAGCAGTTCTTC; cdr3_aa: CASSVSTGRYNEQFF
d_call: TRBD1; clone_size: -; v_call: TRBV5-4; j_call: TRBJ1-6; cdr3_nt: TGTGCCAGCAGCCCATCTACAGGGGGCTCACCCCTCCACTTT; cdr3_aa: CASSPSTGGSPLHF
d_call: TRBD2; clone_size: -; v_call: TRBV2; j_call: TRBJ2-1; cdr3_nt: TGTGCCAGCAGTGAAATGGCGGGAGTACCCTACAATGAGCAGTTCTTC; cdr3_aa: CASSEMAGVPYNEQFF
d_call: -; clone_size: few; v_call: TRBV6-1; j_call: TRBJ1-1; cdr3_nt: TGTGCCAGCAGTGAATGGGATCTATTTCACACTGAAGCTTTCTTT; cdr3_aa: CASSEWDLFHTEAFF
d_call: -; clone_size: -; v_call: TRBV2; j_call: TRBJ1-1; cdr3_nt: TGTGCCAGCAGTTGGGGACTTTTTGGGACTGAAGCTTTCTTT; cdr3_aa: CASSWGLFGTEAFF
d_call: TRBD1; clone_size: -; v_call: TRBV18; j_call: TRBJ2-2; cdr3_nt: TGTGCCAGCTCACAGACCGGGACAGGAGGCGGGGAGCTGTTTTTT; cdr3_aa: CASSQTGTGGGELFF
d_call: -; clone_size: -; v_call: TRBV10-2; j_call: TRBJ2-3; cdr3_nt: TGCGCCAGCAGTGAGTCGTGGCACTGTGGGTATTTT; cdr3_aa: CASSESWHCGYF
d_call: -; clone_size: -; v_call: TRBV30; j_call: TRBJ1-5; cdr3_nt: TGTGCCTGGGACTACCCACAGGGTCGACAGCCCCAGCATTTT; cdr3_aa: CAWDYPQGRQPQHF
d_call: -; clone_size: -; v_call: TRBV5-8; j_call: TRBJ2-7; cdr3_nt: TGTGCCAGCAGCTTGGGATACCCGACAGGTAGCTACGAGCAGTACTTC; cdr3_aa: CASSLGYPTGSYEQYF
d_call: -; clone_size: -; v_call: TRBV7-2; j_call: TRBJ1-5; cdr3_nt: TGTGCCAGCAGCCAAGACAACTCAAATCAGCCCCAGCATTTT; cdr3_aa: CASSQDNSNQPQHF
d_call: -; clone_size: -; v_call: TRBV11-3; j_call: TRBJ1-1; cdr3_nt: TGTGCCAGCAGCTTAGATCCGGGCACTGAAGCTTTCTTT; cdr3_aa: CASSLDPGTEAFF
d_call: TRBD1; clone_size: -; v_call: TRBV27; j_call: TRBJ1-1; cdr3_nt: TGTGCCAGCAGTCTGGGACAGGGGTTGAACACTGAAGCTTTCTTT; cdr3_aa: CASSLGQGLNTEAFF
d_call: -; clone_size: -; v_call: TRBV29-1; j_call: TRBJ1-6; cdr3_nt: TGCAGCCTATACTCGACAGGAGTAAGAACTTACTTGGCCCTCCACTTT; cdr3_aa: CSLYSTGVRTYLALHF
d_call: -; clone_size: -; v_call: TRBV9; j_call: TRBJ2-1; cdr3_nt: TGTGCCAGCAGCGAAAGGACTTGGAGCTCCTACAATGAGCAGTTCTTC; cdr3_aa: CASSERTWSSYNEQFF
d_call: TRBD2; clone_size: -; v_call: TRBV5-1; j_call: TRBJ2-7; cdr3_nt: TGCGCCAGCAGCTTGGTAGCGGGAGAGAACGAGCAGTACTTC; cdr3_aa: CASSLVAGENEQYF
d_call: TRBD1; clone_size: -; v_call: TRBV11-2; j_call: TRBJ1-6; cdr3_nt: TGTGCCAGCAGCTTTCCGGGGACAGGGAATTCACCCCTCCACTTT; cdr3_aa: CASSFPGTGNSPLHF
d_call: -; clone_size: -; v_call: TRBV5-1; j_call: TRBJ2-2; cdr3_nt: TGCGCCAGCAGCTTGGATGTAGTTGTCATCACCGGGGAGCTGTTTTTT; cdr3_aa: CASSLDVVVITGELFF
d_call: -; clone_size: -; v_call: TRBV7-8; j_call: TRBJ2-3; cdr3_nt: TGTGCCAGCAAGGGGCCCCGCACAGATACGCAGTATTTT; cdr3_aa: CASKGPRTDTQYF
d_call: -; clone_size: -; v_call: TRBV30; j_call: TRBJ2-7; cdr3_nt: TGTGCCTGGAGTCTCGCCTACGAGCAGTACTTC; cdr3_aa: CAWSLAYEQYF
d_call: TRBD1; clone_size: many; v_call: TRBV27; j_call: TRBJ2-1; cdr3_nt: TGTGCCAGCAGTTTATTGACAGGGGATGAGCAGTTCTTC; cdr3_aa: CASSLLTGDEQFF
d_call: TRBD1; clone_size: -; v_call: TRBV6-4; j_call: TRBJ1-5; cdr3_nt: TGTGCCAGCAGTGCTGGACAGGGAAATCAGCCCCAGCATTTT; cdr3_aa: CASSAGQGNQPQHF
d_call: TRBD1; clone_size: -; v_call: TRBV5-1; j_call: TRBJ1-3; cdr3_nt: TGCGCCAGCAGCTTAGCCTTCCAGACAGGGGAAGACACCATATATTTT; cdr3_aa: CASSLAFQTGEDTIYF
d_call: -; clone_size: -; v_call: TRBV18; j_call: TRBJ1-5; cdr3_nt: TGTGCCAGCTCACCCGCTTTCGATCAGCCCCAGCATTTT; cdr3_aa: CASSPAFDQPQHF
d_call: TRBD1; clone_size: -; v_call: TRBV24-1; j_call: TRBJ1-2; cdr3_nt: TGTGCCACCAGTGATTGGGACAGGGGAACAGAGGGCTACACCTTC; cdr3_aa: CATSDWDRGTEGYTF
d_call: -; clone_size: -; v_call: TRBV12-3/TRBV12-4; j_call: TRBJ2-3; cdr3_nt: TGTGCCAGCAGCCCTCTCATCGATACGCAGTATTTT; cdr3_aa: CASSPLIDTQYF
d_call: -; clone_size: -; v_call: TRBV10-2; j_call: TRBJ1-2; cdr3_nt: TGCGCCAGCACCCCGGGCAGGGGTTATGGCTACACCTTC; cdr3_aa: CASTPGRGYGYTF
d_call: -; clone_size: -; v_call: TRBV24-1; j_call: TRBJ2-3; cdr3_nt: TGTGCCACCAGTGTGACGGGAGTGGCAGATACGCAGTATTTT; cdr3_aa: CATSVTGVADTQYF
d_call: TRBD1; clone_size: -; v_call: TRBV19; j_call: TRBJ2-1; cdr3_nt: TGTGCCAGTCGCTGGACAGGAGCCTACAATGAGCAGTTCTTC; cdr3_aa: CASRWTGAYNEQFF
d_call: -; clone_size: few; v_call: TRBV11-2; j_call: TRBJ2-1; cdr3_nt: TGTGCCAGCAGCTTAGTCCTAGGAAATGAGCAGTTCTTC; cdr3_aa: CASSLVLGNEQFF
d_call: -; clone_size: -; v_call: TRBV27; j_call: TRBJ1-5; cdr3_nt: TGTGCCAGCAATTCAGGGGATACCAATCAGCCCCAGCATTTT; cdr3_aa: CASNSGDTNQPQHF